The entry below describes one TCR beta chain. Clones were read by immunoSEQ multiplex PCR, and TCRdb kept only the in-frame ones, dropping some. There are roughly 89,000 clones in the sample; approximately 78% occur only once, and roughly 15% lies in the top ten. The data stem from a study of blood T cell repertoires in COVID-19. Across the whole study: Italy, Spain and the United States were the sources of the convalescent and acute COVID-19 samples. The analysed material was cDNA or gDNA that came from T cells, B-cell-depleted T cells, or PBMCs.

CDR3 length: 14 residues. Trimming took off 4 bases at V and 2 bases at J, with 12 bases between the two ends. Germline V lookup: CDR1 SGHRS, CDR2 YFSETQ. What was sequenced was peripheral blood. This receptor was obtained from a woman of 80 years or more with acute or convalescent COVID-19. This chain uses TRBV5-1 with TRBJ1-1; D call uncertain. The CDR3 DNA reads TGCGCCAGCAGCATCACAAGTCCAAACACTGAAGCTTTCTTT. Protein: CASSITSPNTEAFF.